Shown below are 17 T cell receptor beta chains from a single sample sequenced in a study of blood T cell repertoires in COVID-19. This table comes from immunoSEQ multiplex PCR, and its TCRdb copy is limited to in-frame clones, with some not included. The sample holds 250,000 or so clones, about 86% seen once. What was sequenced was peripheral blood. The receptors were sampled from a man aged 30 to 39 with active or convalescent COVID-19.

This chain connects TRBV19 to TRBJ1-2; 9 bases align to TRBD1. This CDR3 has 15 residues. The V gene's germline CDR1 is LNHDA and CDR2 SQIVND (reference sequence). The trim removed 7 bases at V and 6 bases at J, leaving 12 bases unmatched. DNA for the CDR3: TGTGCCAGTATTTCAACAGGGGGCTCTGAGGATGGCTACACCTTC. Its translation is CASISTGGSEDGYTF.

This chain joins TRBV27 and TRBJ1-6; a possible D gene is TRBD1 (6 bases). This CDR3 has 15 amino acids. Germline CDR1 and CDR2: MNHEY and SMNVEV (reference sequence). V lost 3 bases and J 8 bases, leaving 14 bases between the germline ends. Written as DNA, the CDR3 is TGTGCCAGCAGTTTTTACCGGGACACGGATTCACCCCTCCACTTT. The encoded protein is CASSFYRDTDSPLHF.

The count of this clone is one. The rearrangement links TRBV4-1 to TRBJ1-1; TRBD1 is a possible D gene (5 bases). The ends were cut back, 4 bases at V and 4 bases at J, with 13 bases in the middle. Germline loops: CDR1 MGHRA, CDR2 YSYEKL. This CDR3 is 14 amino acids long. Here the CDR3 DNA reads TGCGCCAGCAGCCGCGGGGCCTCGGGCACTGAAGCTTTCTTT. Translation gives CASSRGASGTEAFF.

CDR3 DNA sequence: TGCGCCAGCAGCATCAGGGGGAACACTGAAGCTTTCTTT. As protein: CASSIRGNTEAFF. This chain uses TRBV5-1 with TRBJ1-1; D might be TRBD1 (6 bases). This CDR3 has 13 residues. V dropped 4 bases and J dropped 1 base, with 8 bases sitting between them. Looked up from germline, CDR1 is SGHRS and CDR2 is YFSETQ.

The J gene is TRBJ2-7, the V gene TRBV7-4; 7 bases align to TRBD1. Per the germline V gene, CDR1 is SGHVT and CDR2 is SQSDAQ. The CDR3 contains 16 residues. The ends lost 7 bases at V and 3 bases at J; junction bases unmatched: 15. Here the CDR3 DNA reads TGTGCCAGCACCAAAACCCGCGACAGGGTGATCTACGAGCAGTACTTC. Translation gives CASTKTRDRVIYEQYF.

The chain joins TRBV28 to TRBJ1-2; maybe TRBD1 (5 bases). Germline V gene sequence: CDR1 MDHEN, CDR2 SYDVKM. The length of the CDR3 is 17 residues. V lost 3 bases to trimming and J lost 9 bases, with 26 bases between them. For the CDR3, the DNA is TGTGCCAGCAGTTTGCCGGGGGGGTTAGGCAACGCAAGGAGCTACACCTTC. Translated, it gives CASSLPGGLGNARSYTF.

For the CDR3, the DNA is TGTGCCTGGAGTGTACTCCGGGTAGAAGGCTACACCTTC. Its protein is CAWSVLRVEGYTF. The chain employs TRBV30 and TRBJ1-2; D uncertain. Germline CDR1 is GTSNPN and CDR2 is SVGIG (reference sequence). V lost 0 bases and J 8 bases, leaving 13 bases between the germline ends. The CDR3 sequence is 13 residues long.

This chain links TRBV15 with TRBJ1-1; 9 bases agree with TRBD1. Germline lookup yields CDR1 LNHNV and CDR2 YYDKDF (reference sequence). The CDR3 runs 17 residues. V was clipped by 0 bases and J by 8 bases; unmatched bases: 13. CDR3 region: CATSRDRWGQGALEAFF. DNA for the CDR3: TGTGCCACCAGCAGAGATCGTTGGGGACAGGGTGCTTTAGAAGCTTTCTTT.

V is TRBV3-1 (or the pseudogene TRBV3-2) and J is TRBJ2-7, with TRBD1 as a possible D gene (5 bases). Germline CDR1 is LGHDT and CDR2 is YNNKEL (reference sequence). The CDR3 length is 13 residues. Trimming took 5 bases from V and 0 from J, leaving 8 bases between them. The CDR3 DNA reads TGTGCCAGCAGCGAGACAGTCTCCTACGAGCAGTACTTC. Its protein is CASSETVSYEQYF.

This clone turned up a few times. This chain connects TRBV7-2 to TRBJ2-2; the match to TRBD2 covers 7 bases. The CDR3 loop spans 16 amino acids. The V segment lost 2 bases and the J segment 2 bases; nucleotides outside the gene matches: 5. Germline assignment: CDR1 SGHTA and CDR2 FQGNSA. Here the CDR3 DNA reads TGTGCCAGCAGCTTAATCCGGGGGGTTAACACCGGGGAGCTGTTTTTT. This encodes CASSLIRGVNTGELFF.

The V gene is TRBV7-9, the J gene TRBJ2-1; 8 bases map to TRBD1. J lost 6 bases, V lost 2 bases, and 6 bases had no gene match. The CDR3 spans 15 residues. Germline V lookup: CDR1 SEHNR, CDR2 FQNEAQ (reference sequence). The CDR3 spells CASSLRQGLGNEQFF. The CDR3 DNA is TGTGCCAGCAGCTTAAGACAGGGGTTGGGCAATGAGCAGTTCTTC.

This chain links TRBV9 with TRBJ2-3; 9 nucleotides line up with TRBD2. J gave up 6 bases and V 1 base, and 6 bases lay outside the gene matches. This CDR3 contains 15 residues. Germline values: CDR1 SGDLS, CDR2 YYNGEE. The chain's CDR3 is CASSVQRGAEDTQYF. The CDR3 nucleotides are TGTGCCAGCAGCGTACAGCGGGGGGCAGAGGATACGCAGTATTTT. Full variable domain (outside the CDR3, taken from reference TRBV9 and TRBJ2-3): DSGVTQTPKHLITATGQRVTLRCSPRSGDLSVYWYQQSLDQGLQFLIQYYNGEERAKGNILERFSAQQFPDLHSELNLSSLELGDSALYFCASSVQRGAEDTQYFGPGTRLTVL.

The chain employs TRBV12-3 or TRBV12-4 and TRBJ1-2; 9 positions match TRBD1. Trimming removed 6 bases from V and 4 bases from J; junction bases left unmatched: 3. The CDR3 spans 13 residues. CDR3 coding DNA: TGTGCCAGCAGCACAGGGGGCCCCTATGGCTACACCTTC. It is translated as CASSTGGPYGYTF.

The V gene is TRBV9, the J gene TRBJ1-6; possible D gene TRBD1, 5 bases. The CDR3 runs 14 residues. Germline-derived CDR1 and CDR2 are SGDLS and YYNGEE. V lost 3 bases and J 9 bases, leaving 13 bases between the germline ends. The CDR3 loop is CASSDGTRASPLHF. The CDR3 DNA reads TGTGCCAGCAGCGACGGCACCAGGGCTTCACCCCTCCACTTT.

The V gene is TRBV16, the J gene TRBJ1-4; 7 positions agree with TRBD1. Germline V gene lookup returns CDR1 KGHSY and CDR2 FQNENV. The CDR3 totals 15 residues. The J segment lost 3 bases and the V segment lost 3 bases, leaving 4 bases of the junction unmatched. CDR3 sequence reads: CASSHKTGSNEKLFF. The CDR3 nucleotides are TGTGCCAGCAGCCACAAGACAGGGTCTAATGAAAAACTGTTTTTT.

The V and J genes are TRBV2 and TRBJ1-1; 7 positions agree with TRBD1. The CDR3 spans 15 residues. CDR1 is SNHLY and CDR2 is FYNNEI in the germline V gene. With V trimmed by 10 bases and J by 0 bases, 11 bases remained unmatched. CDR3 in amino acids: CATRGQSLMNTEAFF. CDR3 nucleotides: TGTGCCACCAGGGGACAGTCCCTAATGAACACTGAAGCTTTCTTT.

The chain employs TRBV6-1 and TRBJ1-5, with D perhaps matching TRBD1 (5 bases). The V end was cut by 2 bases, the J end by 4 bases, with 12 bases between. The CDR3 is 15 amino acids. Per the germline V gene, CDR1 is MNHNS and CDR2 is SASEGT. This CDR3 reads CASSELQGPNQPQHF. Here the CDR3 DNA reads TGTGCCAGCAGTGAACTTCAGGGCCCAAATCAGCCCCAGCATTTT.